The 3 T cell receptor beta chains below all came from one sample that was sequenced in a study of monozygotic twins with inflammatory bowel disease. Following a re-call of the 5' RACE reads, TCRdb has one entry per CDR3 protein and lacks DNA. This table holds around 150,000 distinct CDR3 sequences. The sequencing sample was made of blood. Source of these receptors: a human donor with ulcerative colitis or Crohn's disease, or a healthy co-twin of an affected twin (not recorded which).

The rearrangement links TRBV29-1 to TRBJ2-6; the TCRdb D gene call, TRBD1, has no DNA to confirm it. This CDR3 has 16 residues. Germline V lookup: CDR1 SQVTM, CDR2 ANQGSEA. The CDR3 here is CSVSETGTGGANVLTF.

J is TRBJ2-2 and V is TRBV7-2; absent DNA, TCRdb's TRBD1 call cannot be checked. Germline V gives CDR1 SGHTA, CDR2 FQGNSA. The CDR3 consists of 13 residues. CDR3: CASRPTVWGELFF.

The J gene is TRBJ2-3, the V gene TRBV2; TCRdb's assignment of TRBD2 cannot be checked, as there is no DNA. The CDR3 extends over 17 amino acids. Germline-derived CDR1 and CDR2 are SNHLY and FYNNEI. CDR3: CASNVWGLAGVSDTQYF.